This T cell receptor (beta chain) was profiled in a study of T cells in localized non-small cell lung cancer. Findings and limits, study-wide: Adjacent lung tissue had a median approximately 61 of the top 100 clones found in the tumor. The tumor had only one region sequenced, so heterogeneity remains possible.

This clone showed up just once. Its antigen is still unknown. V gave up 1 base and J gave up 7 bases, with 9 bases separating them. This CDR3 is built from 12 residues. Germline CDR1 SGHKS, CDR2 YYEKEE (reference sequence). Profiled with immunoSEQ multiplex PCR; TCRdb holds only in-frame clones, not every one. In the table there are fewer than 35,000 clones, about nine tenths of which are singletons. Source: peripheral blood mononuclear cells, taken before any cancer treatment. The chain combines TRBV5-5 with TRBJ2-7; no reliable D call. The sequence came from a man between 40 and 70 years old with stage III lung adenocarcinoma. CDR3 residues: CASSLRLTEQYF. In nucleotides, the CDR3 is TGTGCCAGCAGCTTGAGGCTAACGGAGCAGTACTTC.